This TCR beta chain was sequenced in a study of cytomegalovirus exposure and HLA in healthy donors. The primer mix had 60 Vbeta and 13 Jbeta primers. Assay used: immunoSEQ multiplex PCR; TCRdb lists only in-frame clones, some missing. The table lists approximately 97,000 clones, 63% of them singletons, with about 4.3% in the top ten. Germline lookup yields CDR1 MRHNA and CDR2 SNTAGT. The V and J ends lost 4 bases and 0 bases, in that order; junction bases with no gene match: 3. This CDR3 spans 16 amino acids. The sequenced material came from PBMCs. The TCR comes from a human donor in good health. The chain has TRBV6-4 and TRBJ2-2; the match to TRBD2 covers 9 bases. CDR3 sequence reads: CASSVLAGANTGELFF. The CDR3 region has the DNA TGTGCCAGCAGTGTACTAGCGGGTGCGAACACCGGGGAGCTGTTTTTT.